These 5 T cell receptor beta chains originate from one sample sequenced in a study of PD-L1 blockade in urothelial cancer (dated by TCRdb to the late 2010s). Receptor libraries were prepared by the immunoSEQ multiplex PCR assay. TCRdb took this table from immuneACCESS and kept in-frame rearrangements with V and J called. Such tables lack part of the clones; where checked against another copy, unresolved V genes explain under half of the gap, and the rest is unexplained. The sample data list under 20,000 clones, and 87% of these were observed just once. Of the sample, 5.9% falls within the top ten clones. The sample was PBMCs, taken around atezolizumab (anti-PD-L1) treatment. Source of these receptors: a man in his fifties or sixties with urothelial cancer.

The rearrangement uses TRBV10-3 and TRBJ1-2, with 8 positions matching TRBD1. V gave up 5 bases and J gave up 4 bases; unmatched junction bases: 9. Germline lookup yields CDR1 ENHRY and CDR2 SYGVKD. The CDR3 loop spans 15 amino acids. CDR3 sequence (DNA): TGTGCCATCAGTTCTCTCGGACAGGGAGCCTATGGCTACACCTTC. Its protein product is CAISSLGQGAYGYTF.

The rearrangement uses TRBV5-5 and TRBJ1-4; TRBD1 might be the D (5 bases). Deletions cut 5 bases from V and 2 bases from J, with 22 bases between. CDR3 size: 18 residues. From germline, CDR1 is SGHKS and CDR2 YYEKEE (reference sequence). The CDR3 DNA is TGTGCCAGCAGATACACTGCAGGGTTAACTCTTACTAATGAAAAACTGTTTTTT. Amino acid sequence: CASRYTAGLTLTNEKLFF.

The table lists this clone with a count of one. J is TRBJ1-2 and V is TRBV28; 7 nucleotides match TRBD1. After removal of 3 bases from V and 4 bases from J, the junction contained 2 bases not matched to a gene. CDR1 and CDR2 (germline): MDHEN, SYDVKM. The CDR3 has 13 amino acids. CDR3 DNA sequence: TGTGCCAGCAGTTTTGGACAGGTCTATGGCTACACCTTC. Protein sequence: CASSFGQVYGYTF.

The chain has TRBV5-5 and TRBJ2-7, with D hard to call. This CDR3 is 14 amino acids long. Trimming shortened V by 1 base and J by 2 bases, and 10 bases separated the two germline ends. The germline V gene encodes CDR1 SGHKS and CDR2 YYEKEE (reference sequence). CDR3 residues: CASSLFDGAYEQYF. In DNA, the CDR3 is TGTGCCAGCAGCTTGTTTGACGGAGCCTACGAGCAGTACTTC.

The rearrangement joins TRBV15 to TRBJ2-3; tentative D call: TRBD2 (5 bases). The CDR3 consists of 15 residues. V dropped 2 bases and J dropped 6 bases, with 15 bases sitting between them. Germline lookup yields CDR1 LNHNV and CDR2 YYDKDF (reference sequence). The CDR3, as DNA: TGTGCCACCAGCAGACTAGCTCGGGCAATTGATACGCAGTATTTT. Its translation: CATSRLARAIDTQYF.